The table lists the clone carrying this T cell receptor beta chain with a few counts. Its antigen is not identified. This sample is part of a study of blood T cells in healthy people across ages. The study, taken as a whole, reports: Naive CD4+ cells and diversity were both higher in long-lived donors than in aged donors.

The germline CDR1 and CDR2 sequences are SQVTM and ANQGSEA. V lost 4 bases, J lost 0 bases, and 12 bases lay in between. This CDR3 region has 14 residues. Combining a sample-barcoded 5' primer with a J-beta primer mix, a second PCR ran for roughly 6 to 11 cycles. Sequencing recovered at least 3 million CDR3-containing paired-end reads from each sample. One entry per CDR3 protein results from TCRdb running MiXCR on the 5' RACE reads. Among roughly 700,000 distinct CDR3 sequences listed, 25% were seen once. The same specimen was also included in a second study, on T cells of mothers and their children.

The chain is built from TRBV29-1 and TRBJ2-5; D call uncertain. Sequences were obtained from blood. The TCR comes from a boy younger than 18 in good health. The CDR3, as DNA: TGCAGCGTTGTTATACTGGGGTACCAAGAGACCCAGTACTTC. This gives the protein CSVVILGYQETQYF.